Sequencing of this TCR beta chain was carried out in a study of blood T cells in healthy people across ages. Study-wide background: Researchers report that template switching captured about one barcoded beta molecule per two T cells. Study findings and constraints: Older age went with lower TCR beta diversity per million T cells, in a roughly linear way.

Worth noting for this clonotype: Antigen unknown.

Alongside a J-beta primer mix, a sample-barcoded 5' primer served in a second PCR lasting roughly 7 to 11 cycles. From each sample, at least 2.5 million paired-end reads containing CDR3 were obtained. MiXCR was run by TCRdb on the 5' RACE reads, yielding one entry per CDR3 protein. Seen here are hundreds of thousands of distinct CDR3 sequences, approximately 21% observed once, and the top ten hold under 4%. CDR3 length: 13 residues. Germline values: CDR1 DFQATT, CDR2 SNEGSKA (reference sequence). The V end lost 3 bases, the J end lost 0 bases, and 9 bases lay between the germline ends. The material sequenced was blood. The chain couples TRBV20-1 to TRBJ2-7; D call uncertain. This clonotype was obtained from a man between 65 and 80 years old in good health. The CDR3 DNA reads as TGCAGTGCTAGTGCTCCGAACTCCTACGAGCAGTACTTC. It specifies CSASAPNSYEQYF.